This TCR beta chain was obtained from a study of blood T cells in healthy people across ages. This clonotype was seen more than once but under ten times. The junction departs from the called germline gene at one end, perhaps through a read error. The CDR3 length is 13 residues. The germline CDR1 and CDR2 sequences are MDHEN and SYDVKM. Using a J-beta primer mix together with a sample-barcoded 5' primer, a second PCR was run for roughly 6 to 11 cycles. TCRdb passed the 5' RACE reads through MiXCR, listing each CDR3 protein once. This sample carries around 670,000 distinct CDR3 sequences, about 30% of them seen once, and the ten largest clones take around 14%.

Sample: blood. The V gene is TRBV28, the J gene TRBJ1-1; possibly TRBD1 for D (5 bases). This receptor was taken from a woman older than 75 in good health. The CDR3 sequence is CASRLLRGFGAFF. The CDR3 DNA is TGTGCCAGCAGGTTATTGCGGGGGTTTGGGGCTTTCTTT.